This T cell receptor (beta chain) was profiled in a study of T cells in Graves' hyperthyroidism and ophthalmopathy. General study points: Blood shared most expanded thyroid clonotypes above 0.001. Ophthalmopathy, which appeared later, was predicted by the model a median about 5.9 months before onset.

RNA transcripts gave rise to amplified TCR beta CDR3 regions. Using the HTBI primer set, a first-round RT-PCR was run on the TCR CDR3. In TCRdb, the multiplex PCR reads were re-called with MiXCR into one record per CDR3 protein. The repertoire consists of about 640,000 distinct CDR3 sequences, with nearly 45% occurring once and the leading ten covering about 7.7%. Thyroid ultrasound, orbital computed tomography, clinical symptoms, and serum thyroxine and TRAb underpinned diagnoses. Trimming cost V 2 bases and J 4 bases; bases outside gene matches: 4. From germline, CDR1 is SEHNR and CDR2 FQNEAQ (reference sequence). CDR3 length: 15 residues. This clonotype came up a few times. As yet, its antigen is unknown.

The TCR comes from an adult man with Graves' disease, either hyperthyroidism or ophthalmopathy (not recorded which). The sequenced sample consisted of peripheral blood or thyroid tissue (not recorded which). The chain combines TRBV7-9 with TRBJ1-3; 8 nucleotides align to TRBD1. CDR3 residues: CASSLRTGHGNTIYF. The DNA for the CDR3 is TGTGCCAGCAGCTTACGGACAGGGCACGGAAACACCATATATTTT. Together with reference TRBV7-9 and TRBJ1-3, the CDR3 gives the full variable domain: DTGVSQNPRHKITKRGQNVTFRCDPISEHNRLYWYRQTLGQGPEFLTYFQNEAQLEKSRLLSDRFSAERPKGSFSTLEIQRTEQGDSAMYLCASSLRTGHGNTIYFGEGSWLTVV.